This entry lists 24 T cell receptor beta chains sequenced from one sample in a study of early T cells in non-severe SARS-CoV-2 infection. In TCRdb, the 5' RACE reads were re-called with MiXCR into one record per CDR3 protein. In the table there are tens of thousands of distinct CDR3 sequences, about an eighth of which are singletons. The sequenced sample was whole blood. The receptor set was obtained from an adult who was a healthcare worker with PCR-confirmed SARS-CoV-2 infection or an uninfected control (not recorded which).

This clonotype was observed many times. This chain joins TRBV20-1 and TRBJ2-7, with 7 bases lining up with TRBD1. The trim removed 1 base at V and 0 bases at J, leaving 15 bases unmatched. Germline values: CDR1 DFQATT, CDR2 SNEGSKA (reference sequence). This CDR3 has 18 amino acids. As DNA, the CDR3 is TGCAGTGCTAGAGCCACGCCCCCGGGCGCAGGGGGCTCCTACGAGCAGTACTTC. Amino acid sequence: CSARATPPGAGGSYEQYF.

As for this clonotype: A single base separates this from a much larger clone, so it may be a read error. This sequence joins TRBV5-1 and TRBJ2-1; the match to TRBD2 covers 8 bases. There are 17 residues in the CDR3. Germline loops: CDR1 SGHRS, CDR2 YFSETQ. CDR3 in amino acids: CAGSFSRSGGPYNEQFF. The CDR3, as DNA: TGCGCCGGCAGCTTCAGTCGGAGCGGGGGCCCCTACAATGAGCAGTTCTTC.

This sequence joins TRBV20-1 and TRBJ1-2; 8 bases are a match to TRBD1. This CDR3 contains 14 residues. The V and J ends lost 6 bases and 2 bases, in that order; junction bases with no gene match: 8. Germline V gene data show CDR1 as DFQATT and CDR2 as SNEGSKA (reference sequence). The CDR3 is CSAATGGANYGYTF. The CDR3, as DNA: TGCAGTGCAGCCACAGGGGGGGCAAACTATGGCTACACCTTC.

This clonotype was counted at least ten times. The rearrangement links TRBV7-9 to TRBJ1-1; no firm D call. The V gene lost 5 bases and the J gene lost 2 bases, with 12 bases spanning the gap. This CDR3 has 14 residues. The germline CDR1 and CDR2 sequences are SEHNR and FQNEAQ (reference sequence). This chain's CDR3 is CASSQERVNTEAFF. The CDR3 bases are TGTGCCAGCAGCCAAGAAAGGGTCAACACTGAAGCTTTCTTT.

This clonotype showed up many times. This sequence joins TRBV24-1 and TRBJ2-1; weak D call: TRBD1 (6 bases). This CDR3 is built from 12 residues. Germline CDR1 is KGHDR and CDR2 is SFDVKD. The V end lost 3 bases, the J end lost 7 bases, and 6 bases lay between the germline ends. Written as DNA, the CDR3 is TGTGCCACCAGTGATGACAGGAATGAGCAGTTCTTC. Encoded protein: CATSDDRNEQFF.

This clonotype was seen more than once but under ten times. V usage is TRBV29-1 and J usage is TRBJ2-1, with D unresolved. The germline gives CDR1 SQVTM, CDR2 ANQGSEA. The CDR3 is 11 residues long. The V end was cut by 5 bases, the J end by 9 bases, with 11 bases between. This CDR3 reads CSVFVGFEQFF. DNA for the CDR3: TGCAGCGTTTTCGTAGGCTTTGAGCAGTTCTTC.

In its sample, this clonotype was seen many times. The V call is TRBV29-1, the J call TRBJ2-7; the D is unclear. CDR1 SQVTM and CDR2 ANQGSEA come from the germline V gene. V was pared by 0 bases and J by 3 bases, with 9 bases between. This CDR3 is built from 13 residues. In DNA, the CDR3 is TGCAGCGTTGAAGAGGCACCTGACTACGAGCAGTACTTC. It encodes CSVEEAPDYEQYF.

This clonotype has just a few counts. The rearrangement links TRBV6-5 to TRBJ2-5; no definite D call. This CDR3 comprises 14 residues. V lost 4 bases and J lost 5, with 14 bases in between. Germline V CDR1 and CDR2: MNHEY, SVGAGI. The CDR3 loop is CASSSTPGGETQYF. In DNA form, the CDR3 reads TGTGCCAGCAGTTCCACTCCCGGTGGTGAGACCCAGTACTTC.

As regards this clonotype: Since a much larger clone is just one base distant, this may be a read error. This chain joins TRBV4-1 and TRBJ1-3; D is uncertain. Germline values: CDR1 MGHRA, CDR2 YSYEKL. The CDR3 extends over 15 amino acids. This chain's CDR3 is CASSQEGSQGNTICF. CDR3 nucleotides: TGCGCCAGCAGCCAAGAAGGGAGCCAAGGAAACACCATATGTTTT.

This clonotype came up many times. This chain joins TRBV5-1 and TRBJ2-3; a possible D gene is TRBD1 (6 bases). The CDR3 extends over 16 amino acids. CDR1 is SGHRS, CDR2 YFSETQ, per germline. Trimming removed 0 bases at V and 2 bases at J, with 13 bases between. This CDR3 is CASSLDPGALTDTQYF. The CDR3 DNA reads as TGCGCCAGCAGCTTGGATCCAGGGGCCCTCACAGATACGCAGTATTTT.

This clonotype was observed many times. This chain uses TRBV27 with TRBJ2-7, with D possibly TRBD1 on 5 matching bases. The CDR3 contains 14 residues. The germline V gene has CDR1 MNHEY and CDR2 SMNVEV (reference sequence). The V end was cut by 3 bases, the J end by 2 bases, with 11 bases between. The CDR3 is CASSFLDTAYEQYF. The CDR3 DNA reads TGTGCCAGCAGTTTCCTGGACACAGCCTACGAGCAGTACTTC.

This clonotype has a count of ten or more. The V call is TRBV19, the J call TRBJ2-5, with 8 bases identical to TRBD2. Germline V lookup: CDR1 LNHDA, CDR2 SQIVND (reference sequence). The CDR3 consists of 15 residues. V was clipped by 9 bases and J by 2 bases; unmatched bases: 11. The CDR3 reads CARYPSRLAQETQYF. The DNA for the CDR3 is TGTGCCAGGTATCCCTCCCGACTAGCGCAAGAGACCCAGTACTTC.

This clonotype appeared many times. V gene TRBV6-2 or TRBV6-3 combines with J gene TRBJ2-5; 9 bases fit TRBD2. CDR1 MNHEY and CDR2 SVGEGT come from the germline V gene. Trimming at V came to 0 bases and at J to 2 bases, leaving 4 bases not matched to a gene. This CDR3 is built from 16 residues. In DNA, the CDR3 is TGTGCCAGCAGTTACTCGCAGCGGGGGGTACAAGAGACCCAGTACTTC. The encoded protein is CASSYSQRGVQETQYF.

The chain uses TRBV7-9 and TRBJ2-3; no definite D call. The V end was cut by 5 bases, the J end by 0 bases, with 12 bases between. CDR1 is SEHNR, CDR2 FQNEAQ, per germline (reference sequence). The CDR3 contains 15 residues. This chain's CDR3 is CASSPLTLSTDTQYF. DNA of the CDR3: TGTGCCAGCAGCCCACTTACCCTAAGCACAGATACGCAGTATTTT.

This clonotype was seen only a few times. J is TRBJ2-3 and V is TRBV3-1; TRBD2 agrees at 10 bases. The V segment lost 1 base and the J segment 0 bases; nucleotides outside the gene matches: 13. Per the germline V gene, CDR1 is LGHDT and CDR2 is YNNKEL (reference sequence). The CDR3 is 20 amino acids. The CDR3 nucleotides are TGTGCCAGCAGCCAAGGAAATAGCGGGGGGCCAATTCCTAGCACAGATACGCAGTATTTT. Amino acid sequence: CASSQGNSGGPIPSTDTQYF.

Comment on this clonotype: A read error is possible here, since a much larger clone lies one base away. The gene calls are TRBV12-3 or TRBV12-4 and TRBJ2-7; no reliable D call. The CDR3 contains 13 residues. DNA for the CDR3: TGTACCAGCAGTCCCCCAAGTTTCTACGAGCAGTACTTC. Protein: CTSSPPSFYEQYF.

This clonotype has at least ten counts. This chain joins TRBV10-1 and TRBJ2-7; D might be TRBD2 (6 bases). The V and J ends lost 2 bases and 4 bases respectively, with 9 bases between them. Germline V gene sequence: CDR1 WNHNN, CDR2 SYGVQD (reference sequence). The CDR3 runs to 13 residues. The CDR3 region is CASSENGGYEQYF. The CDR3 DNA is TGCGCCAGCAGTGAGAACGGGGGATACGAGCAGTACTTC.

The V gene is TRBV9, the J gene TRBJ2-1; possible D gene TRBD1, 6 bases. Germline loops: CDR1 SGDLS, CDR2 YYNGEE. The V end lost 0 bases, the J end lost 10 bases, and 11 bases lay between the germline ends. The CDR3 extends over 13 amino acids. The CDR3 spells CASSVEGVGEQFF. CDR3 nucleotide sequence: TGTGCCAGCAGCGTAGAGGGGGTAGGCGAGCAGTTCTTC.

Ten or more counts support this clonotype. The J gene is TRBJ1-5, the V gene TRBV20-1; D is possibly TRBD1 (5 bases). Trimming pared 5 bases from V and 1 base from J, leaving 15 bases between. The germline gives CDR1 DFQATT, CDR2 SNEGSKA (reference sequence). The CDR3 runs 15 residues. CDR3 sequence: CSAYPGLSSNQPQHF. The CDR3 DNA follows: TGCAGTGCTTACCCAGGGTTATCAAGCAATCAGCCCCAGCATTTT.

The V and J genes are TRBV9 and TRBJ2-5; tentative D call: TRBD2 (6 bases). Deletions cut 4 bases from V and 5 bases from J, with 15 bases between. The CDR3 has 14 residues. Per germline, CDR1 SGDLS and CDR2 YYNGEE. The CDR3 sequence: CASSPRLDGETQYF. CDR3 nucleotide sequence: TGTGCCAGCAGCCCGCGACTAGACGGGGAGACCCAGTACTTC.

The CDR3 loop is CASSQRAAGGMNTEAFF. In DNA, the CDR3 is TGCGCCAGCAGCCAAAGAGCCGCTGGGGGCATGAACACTGAAGCTTTCTTT. The chain couples TRBV4-1 to TRBJ1-1; weak D call: TRBD1 (6 bases). There are 17 residues in the CDR3. Germline assignment: CDR1 MGHRA and CDR2 YSYEKL. Trimming took 2 bases from V and 0 from J, leaving 16 bases between them.

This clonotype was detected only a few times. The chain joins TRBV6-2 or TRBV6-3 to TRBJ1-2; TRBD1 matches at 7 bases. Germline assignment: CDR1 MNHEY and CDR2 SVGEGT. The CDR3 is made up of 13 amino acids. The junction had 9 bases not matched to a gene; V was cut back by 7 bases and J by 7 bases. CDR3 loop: CASTGDRDFGYTF. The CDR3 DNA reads TGTGCCAGCACCGGTGACAGGGATTTTGGCTACACCTTC.

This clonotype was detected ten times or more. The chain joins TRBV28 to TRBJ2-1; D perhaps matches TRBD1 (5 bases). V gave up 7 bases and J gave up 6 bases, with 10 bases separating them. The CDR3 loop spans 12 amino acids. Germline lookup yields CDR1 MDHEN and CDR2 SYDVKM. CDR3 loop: CASNPGFNEQFF. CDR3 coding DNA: TGTGCCAGCAATCCAGGGTTCAATGAGCAGTTCTTC.

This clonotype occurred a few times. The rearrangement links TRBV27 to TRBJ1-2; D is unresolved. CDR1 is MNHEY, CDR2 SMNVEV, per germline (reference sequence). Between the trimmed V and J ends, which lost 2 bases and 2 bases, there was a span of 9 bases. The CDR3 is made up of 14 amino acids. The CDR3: CASSLGGGNYGYTF. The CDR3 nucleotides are TGTGCCAGCAGTTTAGGCGGAGGAAACTATGGCTACACCTTC.